This T cell receptor beta chain was sequenced for a study of T-cell reconstitution after alpha-beta-depleted transplantation in children. This clonotype was observed a handful of times. Antigen: not known. TCRbeta library construction was performed incorporating unique molecular identifiers. TCRdb ran MiXCR on the PCR reads and lists one entry per CDR3 protein. This table holds a few hundred thousand distinct CDR3 sequences, roughly 27% found once. Findings of the study overall: Surviving recipient T cells and thymic progenitors accounted for the high day-60 TCRbeta diversity observed in some patients.

Trimming cost V 0 bases and J 3 bases; bases outside gene matches: 8. This CDR3 spans 16 amino acids. CDR1 and CDR2 (germline): SGHRS, YFSETQ. This chain joins TRBV5-1 and TRBJ2-5; 7 bases line up with TRBD2. This specimen was PBMCs, taken before TCRalphabeta/CD19-depleted stem cell transplant. The TCR sequence derives from a boy under two years old with Wiskott-Aldrich syndrome, due to receive a stem cell transplant. CDR3 region: CASSLGLADSEETQYF. The CDR3 DNA reads TGCGCCAGCAGCTTGGGTCTAGCGGATTCAGAAGAGACCCAGTACTTC.